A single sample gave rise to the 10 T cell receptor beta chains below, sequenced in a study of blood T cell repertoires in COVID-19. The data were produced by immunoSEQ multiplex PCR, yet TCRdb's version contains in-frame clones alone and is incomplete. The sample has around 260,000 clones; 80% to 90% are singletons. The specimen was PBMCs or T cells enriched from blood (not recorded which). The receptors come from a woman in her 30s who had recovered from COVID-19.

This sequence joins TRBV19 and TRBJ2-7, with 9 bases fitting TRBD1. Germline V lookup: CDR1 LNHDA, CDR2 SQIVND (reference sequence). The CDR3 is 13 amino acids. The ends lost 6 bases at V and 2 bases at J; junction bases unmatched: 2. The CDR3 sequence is CASSGTGTYEQYF. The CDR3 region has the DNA TGTGCCAGTAGCGGGACAGGGACCTACGAGCAGTACTTC.

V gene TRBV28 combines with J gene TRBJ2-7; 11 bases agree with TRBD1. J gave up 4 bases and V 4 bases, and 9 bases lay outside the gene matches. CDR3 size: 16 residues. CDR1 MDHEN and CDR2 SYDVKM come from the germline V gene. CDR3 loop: CASSSPGQGGGYEQYF. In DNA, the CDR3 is TGTGCCAGCAGTTCGCCGGGACAGGGGGGGGGTTACGAGCAGTACTTC.

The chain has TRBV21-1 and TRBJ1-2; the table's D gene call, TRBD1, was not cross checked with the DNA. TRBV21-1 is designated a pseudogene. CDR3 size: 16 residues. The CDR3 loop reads CASSKPQQGANYGYTF. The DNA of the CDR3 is TGTGCCAGCAGCAAACCCCAACAGGGGGCCAACTATGGCTACACCTTC.

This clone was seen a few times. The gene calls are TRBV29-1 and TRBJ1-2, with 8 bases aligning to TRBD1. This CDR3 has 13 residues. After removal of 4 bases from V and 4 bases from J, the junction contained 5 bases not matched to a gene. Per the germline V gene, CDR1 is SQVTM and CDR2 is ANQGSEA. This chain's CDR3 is CSVVAGGIYGYTF. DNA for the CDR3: TGCAGCGTTGTCGCAGGGGGCATCTATGGCTACACCTTC.

The CDR3 is CASSDFSGGTSTDTQYF. The CDR3, as DNA: TGCGCCAGCAGCGACTTTAGCGGGGGTACGAGCACAGATACGCAGTATTTT. V and J are TRBV5-1 and TRBJ2-3; 9 bases match TRBD2. Trimming cost V 4 bases and J 0 bases; bases outside gene matches: 9. Germline CDR1 SGHRS, CDR2 YFSETQ. This CDR3 is built from 17 residues.

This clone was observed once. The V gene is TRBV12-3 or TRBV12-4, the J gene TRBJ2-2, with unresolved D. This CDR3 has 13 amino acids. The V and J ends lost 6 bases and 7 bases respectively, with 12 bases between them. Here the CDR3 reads CASSFAEDGELFF. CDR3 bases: TGTGCCAGCAGCTTTGCAGAGGACGGGGAGCTGTTTTTT.

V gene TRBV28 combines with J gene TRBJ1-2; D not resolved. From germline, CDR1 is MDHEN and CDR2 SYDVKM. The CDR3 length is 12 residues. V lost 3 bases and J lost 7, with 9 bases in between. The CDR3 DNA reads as TGTGCCAGCAGTTTCCCCAGTTCTGGCTACACCTTC. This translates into CASSFPSSGYTF.

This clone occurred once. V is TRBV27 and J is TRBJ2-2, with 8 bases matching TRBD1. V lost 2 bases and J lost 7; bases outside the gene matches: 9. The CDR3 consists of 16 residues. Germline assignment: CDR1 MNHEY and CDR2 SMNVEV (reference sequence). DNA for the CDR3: TGTGCCAGCAGTTTAAGGCAGGGGGCTATCAACGGGGAGCTGTTTTTT. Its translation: CASSLRQGAINGELFF.

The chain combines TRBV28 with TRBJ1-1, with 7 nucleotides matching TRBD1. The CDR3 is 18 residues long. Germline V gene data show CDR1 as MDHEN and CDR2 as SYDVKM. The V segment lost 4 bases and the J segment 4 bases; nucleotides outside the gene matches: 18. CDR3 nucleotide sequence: TGTGCCAGCAGTTCTCCTCTAGGGGGCGATCTGGGAGGCACTGAAGCTTTCTTT. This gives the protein CASSSPLGGDLGGTEAFF.

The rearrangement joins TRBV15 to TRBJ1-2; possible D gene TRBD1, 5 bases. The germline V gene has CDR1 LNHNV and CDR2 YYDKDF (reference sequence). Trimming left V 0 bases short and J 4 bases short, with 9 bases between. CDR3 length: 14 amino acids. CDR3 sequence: CATSRDRVPYGYTF. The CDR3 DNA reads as TGTGCCACCAGCAGAGACAGGGTCCCCTATGGCTACACCTTC.